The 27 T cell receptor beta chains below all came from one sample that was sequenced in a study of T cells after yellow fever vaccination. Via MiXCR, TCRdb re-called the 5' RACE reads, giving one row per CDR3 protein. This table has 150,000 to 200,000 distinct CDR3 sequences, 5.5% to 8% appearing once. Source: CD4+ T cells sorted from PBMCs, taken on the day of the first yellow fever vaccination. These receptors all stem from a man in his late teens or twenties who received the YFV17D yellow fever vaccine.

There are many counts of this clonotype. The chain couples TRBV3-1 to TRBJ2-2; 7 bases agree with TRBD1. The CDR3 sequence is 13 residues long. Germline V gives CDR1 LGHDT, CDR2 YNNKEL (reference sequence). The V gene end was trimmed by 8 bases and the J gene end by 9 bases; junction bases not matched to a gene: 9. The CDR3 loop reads CASGYDRVRELFF. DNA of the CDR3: TGTGCCAGCGGCTACGACAGGGTTCGGGAGCTGTTTTTT. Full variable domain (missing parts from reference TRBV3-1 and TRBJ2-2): DTAVSQTPKYLVTQMGNDKSIKCEQNLGHDTMYWYKQDSKKFLKIMFSYNNKELIINETVPNRFSPKSPDKAHLNLHINSLELGDSAVYFCASGYDRVRELFFGEGSRLTVL.

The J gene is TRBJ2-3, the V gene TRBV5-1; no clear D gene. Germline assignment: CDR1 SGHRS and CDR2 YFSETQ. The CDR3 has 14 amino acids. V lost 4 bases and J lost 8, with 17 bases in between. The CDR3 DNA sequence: TGCGCCAGCAGCCCGGACCCCTCCTCGGGTACGCAGTATTTT. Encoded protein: CASSPDPSSGTQYF.

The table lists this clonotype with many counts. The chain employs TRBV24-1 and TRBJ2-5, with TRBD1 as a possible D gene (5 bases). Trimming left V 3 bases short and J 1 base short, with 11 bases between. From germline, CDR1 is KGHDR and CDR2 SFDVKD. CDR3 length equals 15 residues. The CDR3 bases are TGTGCCACCAGTGATGACACCAGGGTCCAAGAGACCCAGTACTTC. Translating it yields CATSDDTRVQETQYF.

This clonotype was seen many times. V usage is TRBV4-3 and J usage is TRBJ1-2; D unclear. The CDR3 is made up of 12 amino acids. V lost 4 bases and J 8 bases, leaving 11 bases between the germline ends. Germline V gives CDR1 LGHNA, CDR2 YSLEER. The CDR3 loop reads CASSRRSGGYTF. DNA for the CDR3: TGCGCCAGCAGCCGCCGATCTGGAGGCTACACCTTC.

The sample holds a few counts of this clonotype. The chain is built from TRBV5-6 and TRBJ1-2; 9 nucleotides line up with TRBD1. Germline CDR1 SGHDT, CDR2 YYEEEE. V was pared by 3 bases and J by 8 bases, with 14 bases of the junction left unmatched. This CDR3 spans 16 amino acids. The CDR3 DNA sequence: TGTGCCAGCAGCTCCCGGGAGACAGGGGGGGTCTCGGGCTACACCTTC. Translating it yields CASSSRETGGVSGYTF.

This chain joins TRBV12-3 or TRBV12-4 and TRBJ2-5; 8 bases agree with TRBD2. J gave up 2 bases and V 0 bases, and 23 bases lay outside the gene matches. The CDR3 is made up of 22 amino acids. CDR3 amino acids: CASSLAHRGGGGSRDRQETQYF. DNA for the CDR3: TGTGCCAGCAGTTTAGCTCACCGGGGGGGAGGGGGGAGCAGGGATAGACAAGAGACCCAGTACTTC.

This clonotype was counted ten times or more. The CDR3 nucleotides are TGTGCCAGCAGTTACGGGACGGAGAGCACAGATACGCAGTATTTT. It encodes CASSYGTESTDTQYF. The chain uses TRBV6-6 and TRBJ2-3; D possibly uses TRBD1 or TRBD2 (5 bases each). The V end lost 2 bases, the J end lost 0 bases, and 9 bases lay between the germline ends. The CDR3 covers 15 residues. Germline lookup yields CDR1 MNHNY and CDR2 SVGAGI (reference sequence).

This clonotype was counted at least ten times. The CDR3 DNA is TGCGCCAGCAGCTTAAGACCCGCCCTGAACACTGAAGCTTTCTTT. Translated, it gives CASSLRPALNTEAFF. The chain carries TRBV5-1 and TRBJ1-1; D is unresolved. This CDR3 contains 15 residues. Germline V gene lookup returns CDR1 SGHRS and CDR2 YFSETQ. Deletions cut 2 bases from V and 0 bases from J, with 11 bases between.

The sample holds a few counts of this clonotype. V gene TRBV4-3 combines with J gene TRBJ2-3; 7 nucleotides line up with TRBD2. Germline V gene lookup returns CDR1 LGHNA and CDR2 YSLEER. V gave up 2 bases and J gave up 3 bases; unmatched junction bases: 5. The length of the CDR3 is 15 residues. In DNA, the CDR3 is TGCGCCAGCAGCCAAACACTAGCGCAGACAGATACGCAGTATTTT. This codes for CASSQTLAQTDTQYF.

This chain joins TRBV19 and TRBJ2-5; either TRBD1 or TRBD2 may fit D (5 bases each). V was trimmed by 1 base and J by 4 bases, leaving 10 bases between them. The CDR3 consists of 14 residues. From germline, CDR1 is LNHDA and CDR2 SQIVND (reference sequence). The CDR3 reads CASSIARGPETQYF. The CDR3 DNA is TGTGCCAGTAGTATAGCCCGGGGCCCAGAGACCCAGTACTTC.

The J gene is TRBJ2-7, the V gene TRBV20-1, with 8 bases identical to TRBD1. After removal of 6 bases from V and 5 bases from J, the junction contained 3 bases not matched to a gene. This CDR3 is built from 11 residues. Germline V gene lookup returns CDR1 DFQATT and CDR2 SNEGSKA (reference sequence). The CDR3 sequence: CSAEGQDEQYF. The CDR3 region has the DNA TGCAGTGCGGAGGGACAGGACGAGCAGTACTTC.

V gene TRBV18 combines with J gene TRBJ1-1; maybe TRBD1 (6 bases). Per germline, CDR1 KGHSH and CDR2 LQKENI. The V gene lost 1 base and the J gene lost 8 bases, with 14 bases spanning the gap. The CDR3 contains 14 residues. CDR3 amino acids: CASSPRDGGREAFF. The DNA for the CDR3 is TGTGCCAGCTCACCACGGGACGGGGGCAGGGAAGCTTTCTTT.

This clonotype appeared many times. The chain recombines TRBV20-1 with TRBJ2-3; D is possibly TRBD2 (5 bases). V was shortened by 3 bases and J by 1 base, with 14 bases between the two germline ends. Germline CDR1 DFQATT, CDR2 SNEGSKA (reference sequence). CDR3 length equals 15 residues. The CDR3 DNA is TGCAGTGCTAGGGTCGGGGTCCTAGGCACAGATACGCAGTATTTT. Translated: CSARVGVLGTDTQYF.

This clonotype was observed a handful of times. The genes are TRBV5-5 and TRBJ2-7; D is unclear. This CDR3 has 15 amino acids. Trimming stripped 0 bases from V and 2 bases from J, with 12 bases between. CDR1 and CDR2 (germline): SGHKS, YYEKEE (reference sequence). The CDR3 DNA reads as TGTGCCAGCAGCTTGGTGGTTGGTGGTCCCTACGAGCAGTACTTC. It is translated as CASSLVVGGPYEQYF.

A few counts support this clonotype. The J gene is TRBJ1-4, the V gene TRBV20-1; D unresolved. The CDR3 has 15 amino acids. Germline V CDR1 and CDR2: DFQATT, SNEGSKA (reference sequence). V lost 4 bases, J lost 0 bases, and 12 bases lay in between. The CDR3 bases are TGCAGTGCTACAGATCCGGGATCAACTAATGAAAAACTGTTTTTT. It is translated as CSATDPGSTNEKLFF.

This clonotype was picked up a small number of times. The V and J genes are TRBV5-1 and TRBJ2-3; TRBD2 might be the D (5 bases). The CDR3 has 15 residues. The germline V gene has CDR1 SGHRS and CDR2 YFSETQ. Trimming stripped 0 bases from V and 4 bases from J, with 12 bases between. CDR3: CASSLDSSLADTQYF. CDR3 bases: TGCGCCAGCAGCTTGGATTCTAGCCTCGCAGATACGCAGTATTTT. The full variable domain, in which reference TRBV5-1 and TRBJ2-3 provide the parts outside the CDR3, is KAGVTQTPRYLIKTRGQQVTLSCSPISGHRSVSWYQQTPGQGLQFLFEYFSETQRNKGNFPGRFSGRQFSNSRSEMNVSTLELGDSALYLCASSLDSSLADTQYFGPGTRLTVL.

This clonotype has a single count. DNA for the CDR3: TGTGCCAGCAGCCTCGAGCGGGGGGTCGAAGATACGCAGTATTTT. This gives the protein CASSLERGVEDTQYF. The chain is built from TRBV7-8 and TRBJ2-3; 9 bases are shared with TRBD2. The CDR3 is 15 residues long. Trimming cost V 5 bases and J 5 bases; bases outside gene matches: 8. Germline CDR1 is SGHVS and CDR2 is FQNEAQ.

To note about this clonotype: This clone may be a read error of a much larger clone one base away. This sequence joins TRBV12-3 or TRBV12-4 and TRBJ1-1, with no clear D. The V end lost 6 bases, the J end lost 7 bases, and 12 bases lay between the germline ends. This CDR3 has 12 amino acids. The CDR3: CASRRTSGEAFF. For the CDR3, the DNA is TGTGCCAGCAGGCGCACTAGTGGTGAAGCTTTCTTT.

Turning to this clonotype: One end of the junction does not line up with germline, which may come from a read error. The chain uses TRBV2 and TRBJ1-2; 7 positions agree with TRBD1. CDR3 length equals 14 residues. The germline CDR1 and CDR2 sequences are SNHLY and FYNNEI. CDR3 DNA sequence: TGTGCCAGCAGCGAAGACAGGGCTAACTATGGCTACACCTTC. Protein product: CASSEDRANYGYTF.

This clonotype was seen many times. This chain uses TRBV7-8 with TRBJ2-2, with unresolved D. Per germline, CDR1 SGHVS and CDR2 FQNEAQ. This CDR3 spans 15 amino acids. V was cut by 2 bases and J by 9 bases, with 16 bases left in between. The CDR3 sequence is CASSLIRLRPRELFF. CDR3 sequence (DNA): TGTGCCAGCAGCTTAATCCGGCTCCGACCACGGGAGCTGTTTTTT.

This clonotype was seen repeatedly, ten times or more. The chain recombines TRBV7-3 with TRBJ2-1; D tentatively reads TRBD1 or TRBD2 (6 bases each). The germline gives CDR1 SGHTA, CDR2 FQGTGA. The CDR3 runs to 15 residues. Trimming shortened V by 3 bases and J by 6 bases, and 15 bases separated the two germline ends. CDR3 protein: CASSFKGGQRNEQFF. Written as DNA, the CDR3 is TGTGCCAGCAGCTTCAAGGGGGGCCAACGCAATGAGCAGTTCTTC.

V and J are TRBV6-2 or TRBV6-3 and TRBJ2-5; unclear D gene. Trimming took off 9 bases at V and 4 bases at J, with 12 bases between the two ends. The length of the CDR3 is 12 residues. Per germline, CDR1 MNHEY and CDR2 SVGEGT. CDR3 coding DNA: TGTGCCAGAAGTAATCCTATAGAGACCCAGTACTTC. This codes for CARSNPIETQYF.

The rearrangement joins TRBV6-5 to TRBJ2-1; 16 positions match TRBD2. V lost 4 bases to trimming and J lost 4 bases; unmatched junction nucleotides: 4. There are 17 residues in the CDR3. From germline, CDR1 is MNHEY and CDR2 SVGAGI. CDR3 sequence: CASSSVGLAGGYNEQFF. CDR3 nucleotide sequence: TGTGCCAGCAGTTCAGTGGGACTAGCGGGGGGGTACAATGAGCAGTTCTTC.

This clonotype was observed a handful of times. The CDR3 nucleotides are TGTGCCAGCAGTTACAGCCGGGACAGAAGCTACGAGCAGTACTTC. It translates to CASSYSRDRSYEQYF. V and J are TRBV6-5 and TRBJ2-7; the match to TRBD1 covers 7 bases. The CDR3 consists of 15 residues. Trimming took 2 bases from V and 3 from J; bases not matched to a gene: 7. Germline V lookup: CDR1 MNHEY, CDR2 SVGAGI.

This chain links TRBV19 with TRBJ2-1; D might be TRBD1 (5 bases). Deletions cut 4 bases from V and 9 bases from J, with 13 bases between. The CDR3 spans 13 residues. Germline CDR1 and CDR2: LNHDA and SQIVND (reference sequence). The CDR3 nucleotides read TGTGCCAGTAGTAATAATCAGGGTCGTGAGCAGTTCTTC. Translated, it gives CASSNNQGREQFF.

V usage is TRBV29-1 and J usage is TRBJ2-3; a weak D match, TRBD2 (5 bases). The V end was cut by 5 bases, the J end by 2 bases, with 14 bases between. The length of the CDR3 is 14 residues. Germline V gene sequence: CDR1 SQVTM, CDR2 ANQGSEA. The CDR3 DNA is TGCAGCGTTCGCCGGGCGGGTATCACAGATACGCAGTATTTT. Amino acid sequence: CSVRRAGITDTQYF.

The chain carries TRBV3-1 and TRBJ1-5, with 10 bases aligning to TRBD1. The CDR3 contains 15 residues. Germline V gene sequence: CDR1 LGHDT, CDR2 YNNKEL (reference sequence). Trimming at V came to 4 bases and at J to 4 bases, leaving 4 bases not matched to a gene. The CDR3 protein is CASSRDRGANQPQHF. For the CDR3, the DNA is TGTGCCAGCAGCCGGGACAGGGGAGCGAATCAGCCCCAGCATTTT. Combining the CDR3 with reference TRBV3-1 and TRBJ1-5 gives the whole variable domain DTAVSQTPKYLVTQMGNDKSIKCEQNLGHDTMYWYKQDSKKFLKIMFSYNNKELIINETVPNRFSPKSPDKAHLNLHINSLELGDSAVYFCASSRDRGANQPQHFGDGTRLSIL.